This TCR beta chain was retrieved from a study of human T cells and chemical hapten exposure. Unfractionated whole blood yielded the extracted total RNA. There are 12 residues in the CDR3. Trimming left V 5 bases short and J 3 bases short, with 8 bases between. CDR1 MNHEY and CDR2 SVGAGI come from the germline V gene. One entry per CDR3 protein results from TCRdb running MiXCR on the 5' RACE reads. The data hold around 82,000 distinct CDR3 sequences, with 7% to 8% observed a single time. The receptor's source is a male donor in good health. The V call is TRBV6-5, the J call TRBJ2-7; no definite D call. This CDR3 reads CASSPRNYEQYF. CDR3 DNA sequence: TGTGCCAGCAGTCCCCGAAACTACGAGCAGTACTTC.